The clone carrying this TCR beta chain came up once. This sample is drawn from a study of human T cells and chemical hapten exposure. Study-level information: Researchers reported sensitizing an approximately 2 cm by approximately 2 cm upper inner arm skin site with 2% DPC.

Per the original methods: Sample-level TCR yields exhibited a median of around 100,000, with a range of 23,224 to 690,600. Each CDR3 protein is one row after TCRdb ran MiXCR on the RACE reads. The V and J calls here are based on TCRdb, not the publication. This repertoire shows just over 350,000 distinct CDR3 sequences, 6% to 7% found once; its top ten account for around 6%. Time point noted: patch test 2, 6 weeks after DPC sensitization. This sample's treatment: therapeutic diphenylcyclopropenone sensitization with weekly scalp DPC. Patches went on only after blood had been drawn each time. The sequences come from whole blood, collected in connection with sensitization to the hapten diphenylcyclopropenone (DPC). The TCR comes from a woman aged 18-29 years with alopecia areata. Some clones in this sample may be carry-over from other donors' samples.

The CDR3 reads CSASGQPLNTGELFF. The CDR3 region has the DNA TGCAGTGCCTCGGGACAGCCACTGAACACCGGGGAGCTGTTTTTT. This chain uses TRBV20-1 with TRBJ2-2, with 7 bases aligning to TRBD1. The V segment lost 6 bases and the J segment 1 base; nucleotides outside the gene matches: 8. Germline V gene sequence: CDR1 DFQATT, CDR2 SNEGSKA (reference sequence). CDR3 size: 15 residues.